Many counts were recorded for the clone carrying this T cell receptor beta chain. Time point here: sample taken at primary tumor resection. Whole RNA was taken from tumor, nontumor lung or frozen PBMC; it was then sequenced unsorted. The sample comes from a study of spatial heterogeneity in lung cancer. Germline-derived CDR1 and CDR2 are SNHLY and FYNNEI. V gave up 7 bases and J gave up 10 bases, with 20 bases separating them. This CDR3 spans 14 amino acids. A single record per CDR3 protein comes from TCRdb applying MiXCR to the 5' RACE reads. The table shows about 38,000 distinct CDR3 sequences, with about 5% occurring only once.

Source: PBMCs, taken at surgery. The chain has TRBV2 and TRBJ2-1; D perhaps matches TRBD1 (5 bases). This clonotype originated in a female donor with early-stage non-small cell lung cancer. CDR3 DNA sequence: TGTGCCAGCACCCCAGGGCGGACGGTCCGGGAGCAGTTCTTC. Protein: CASTPGRTVREQFF.